What follows is one TCR beta chain and its context. It has no known antigen specificity. Base qualities are not at hand, and no much larger clone is one base apart. This sample was taken from a study of blood T cells in healthy people across ages (dated by TCRdb to between 2015 and 2017). At the level of the whole study: In model experiments, template switching captured about one uniquely barcoded TCR beta cDNA molecule for every two T cells. To track age-related changes in TCR beta repertoire diversity, the study relied on deep sequencing normalized with unique cDNA molecular identifiers. Donors were grouped into four age groups: young (average roughly 17 years), middle-aged (about 40), aged (around 60) and long-lived (around 82). To avoid experimental bias, donors of different ages were distributed randomly across sequencing lanes. Using the same blood draw, the study looked at two additional independent replicas of 1 million unique cDNA reads for two donors, one aged 18 to 29 and the other aged 80 or older.

V and J lose 6 bases and 5 bases, and a span of 20 bases separates them. Sequences DFQATT (CDR1) and SNEGSKA (CDR2) are obtained from the germline V gene (reference sequence). The cysteine opens and the phenylalanine closes a CDR3 of 15 amino acids. Just the 45-base CDR3 DNA is kept, in frame starting at base 1. The investigation overall reported the following: The long-lived group showed more naive CD4+ T cells, fewer expanded clones and increased TCR diversity than the aged group, suggesting age selection. Estimates of total diversity based on one million sequenced T cells were considered lower bounds and underestimates. The CMV infection status of donors was not known, potentially confounding age-related changes in expanded clonotypes. A strong correlation was found between observed TCR beta diversity and the percentage of naive T cells measured by flow cytometry. As age increased, observed TCR beta diversity per million T cells dropped in a roughly linear way, and a significant reduction was already evident by age around 41. Conclusive comparison of naive and antigen-experienced compartments was prevented by the profiling of bulk unsorted PBMCs.

The receptor library was made with 5' RACE. TCRdb records Illumina HiSeq 2500 as the sequencer. The second PCR ran for about 6 to 12 cycles and used a J-beta primer mix along with a sample-barcoded 5' primer. A template-switch 5' adaptor carrying 12 random nucleotides introduced a unique molecular identifier onto each TCR beta cDNA molecule. Each sample yielded at least 2.5 million CDR3-containing paired-end reads. All of the RNA was converted into first-strand cDNA using the Mint cDNA synthesis kit, with a TRBC-specific oligonucleotide serving as the primer. All cDNA was treated with uracil-DNA glycosylase and then went through a first 18-cycle PCR with the universal primers M1SS and BC2_uni_R. The paper's processing steps were these. Each sample was normalized by randomly selecting 1 million high-quality reads, each carrying a distinct molecular identifier. Instead of being binned into consensus sequences, reads that shared molecular identifiers were thrown out. MiTCR, run with a Q25 quality threshold and the strictest error-elimination algorithm, handled CDR3 identification, clonotype clustering and error correction. A nonparametric unseen species model with Euler transformation was used to estimate lower-bound total TCR beta diversity. TCRdb handled the public reads itself, with Q25 trimming in fastp and clone calling in MiXCR, and kept productive beta chains. Rows matching on CDR3 protein sequence are summarized as one entry with the most common DNA and genes. V and J calls and clone size were set by TCRdb, not the authors. The sample table records roughly 1.4 million distinct CDR3 sequences; 59% of these occur just once. Approximately 7% of the sample is taken by the ten largest.

Systemically healthy Caucasian individuals from Russia, around 38 in total and aged about 6 to 100 years, were included as donors. Each donor gave roughly 9 milliliters of peripheral blood, drawn into EDTA-treated Vacutainer tubes. PBMCs were isolated by Ficoll-Paque density-gradient centrifugation, with at least 6 million obtained per sample. Trizol reagent was used to extract total RNA from PBMCs, with at least 6 micrograms per sample. For every donor, an aliquot of PBMCs went through flow cytometry to measure the percentages of naive CD45RAhigh/CD27high T cells. The clonotype comes from a young man in good health. Sequencing input: blood. This chain joins TRBV20-1 to TRBJ2-1, and TRBD1 may be the D gene, going by 5 matching bases. DNA sequence: TGCAGTGCCCGAACTGACAGCATGTGGAACAATGAGCAGTTCTTC. Its protein reads: CSARTDSMWNNEQFF.